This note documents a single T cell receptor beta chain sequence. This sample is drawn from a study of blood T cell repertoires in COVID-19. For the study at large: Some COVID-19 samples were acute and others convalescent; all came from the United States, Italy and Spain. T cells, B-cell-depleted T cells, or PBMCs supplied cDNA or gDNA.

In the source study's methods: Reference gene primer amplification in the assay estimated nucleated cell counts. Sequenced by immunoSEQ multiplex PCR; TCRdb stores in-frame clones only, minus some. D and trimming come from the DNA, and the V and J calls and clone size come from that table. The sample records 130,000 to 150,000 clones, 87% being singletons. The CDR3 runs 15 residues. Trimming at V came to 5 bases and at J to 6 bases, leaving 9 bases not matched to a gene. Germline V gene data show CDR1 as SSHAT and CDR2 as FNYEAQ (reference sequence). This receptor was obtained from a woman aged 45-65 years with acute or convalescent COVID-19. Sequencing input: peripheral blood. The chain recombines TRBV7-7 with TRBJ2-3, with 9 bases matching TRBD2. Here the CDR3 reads CASSPQAGGLDTQYF. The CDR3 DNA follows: TGTGCCAGCAGCCCTCAAGCGGGGGGTCTTGATACGCAGTATTTT.